These 27 T cell receptor beta chains share one sample of origin, sequenced in a study of T cell repertoires in cytomegalovirus infection. TCRdb processed the reads anew with MiXCR; each CDR3 protein has one entry. The table shows around 740,000 distinct CDR3 sequences, with approximately 34% occurring only once. The sequencing sample was made of PBMCs. These receptors were taken from a human donor in good health (CMV status not recorded). Some clones in this sample may be carry-over from other donors' samples.

DNA of the CDR3: TGTGCCAGCAGCGAGGCCACCGGGACTGTGAACACTGAAGCTTTCTTT. Protein product: CASSEATGTVNTEAFF. The chain recombines TRBV28 with TRBJ1-1; weak D call: TRBD1 (5 bases). This CDR3 is built from 16 residues. V shed 6 bases and J shed 0 bases, with 17 bases lying between them. From germline, CDR1 is MDHEN and CDR2 SYDVKM.

At least ten counts were recorded for this clonotype. The genes are TRBV7-9 and TRBJ2-3, with 8 nucleotides matching TRBD2. Germline CDR1 SEHNR, CDR2 FQNEAQ (reference sequence). CDR3 length equals 15 residues. After removal of 5 bases from V and 0 bases from J, the junction contained 4 bases not matched to a gene. The CDR3: CASSRSGSSTDTQYF. The CDR3 coding sequence is TGTGCCAGCAGCCGCAGCGGGAGCAGCACAGATACGCAGTATTTT.

This clonotype was seen a few times. The V and J genes are TRBV20-1 and TRBJ2-7; TRBD1 is a possible D gene (5 bases). Germline CDR1 and CDR2: DFQATT and SNEGSKA (reference sequence). Trimming took 3 bases from V and 2 from J, leaving 11 bases between them. There are 13 residues in the CDR3. The CDR3 DNA follows: TGCAGTGCTAGTGGGTCAGGGACCTACGAGCAGTACTTC. Protein sequence: CSASGSGTYEQYF.

In this sample, this clonotype turned up a few times. V is TRBV15 and J is TRBJ2-7, with 10 bases matching TRBD1. CDR3 size: 14 residues. The germline CDR1 and CDR2 sequences are LNHNV and YYDKDF (reference sequence). With 3 bases clipped from V and 2 bases from J, the junction kept 1 base outside the gene matches. The CDR3 protein is CATSSDRGPYEQYF. The CDR3 DNA follows: TGTGCCACCAGCAGCGACAGGGGGCCCTACGAGCAGTACTTC.

The chain is built from TRBV7-3 and TRBJ2-3; D possibly uses TRBD1 or TRBD2 (5 bases each). This CDR3 has 15 amino acids. Germline V gene lookup returns CDR1 SGHTA and CDR2 FQGTGA. Trimming shortened V by 6 bases and J by 3 bases, and 16 bases separated the two germline ends. The CDR3 DNA reads as TGTGCCAGCAGGAAAGGGGACCCGAGGACAGATACGCAGTATTTT. Amino acids: CASRKGDPRTDTQYF.

This clonotype has a count of ten or more. The chain is built from TRBV7-8 and TRBJ2-7, with 10 bases matching TRBD2. From germline, CDR1 is SGHVS and CDR2 FQNEAQ. The CDR3 contains 15 residues. V lost 4 bases, J lost 4 bases, and 7 bases stayed unmatched. This chain's CDR3 is CASSSSSGSLYEQYF. In nucleotides, the CDR3 is TGTGCCAGCAGCTCGTCTAGCGGGAGTTTATACGAGCAGTACTTC. Drawing the rest from reference TRBV7-8 and TRBJ2-7, the complete variable domain is GAGVSQSPRYKVAKRGQDVALRCDPISGHVSLFWYQQALGQGPEFLTYFQNEAQLDKSGLPSDRFFAERPEGSVSTLKIQRTQQEDSAVYLCASSSSSGSLYEQYFGPGTRLTVT.

As for this clonotype: At one end, the junction sequence differs from germline, possibly due to a read error. J is TRBJ1-4 and V is TRBV4-1, with D maybe TRBD1 (6 bases). Per the germline V gene, CDR1 is MGHRA and CDR2 is YSYEKL. The CDR3 consists of 14 residues. The CDR3 loop is CSSSRGGTNEKLFF. The CDR3 DNA sequence: TGCTCCAGCAGCCGAGGGGGGACTAATGAAAAACTGTTTTTT.

The rearrangement uses TRBV20-1 and TRBJ1-5, with D possibly matching TRBD1 (5 bases). The ends were cut back, 6 bases at V and 3 bases at J, with 24 bases in the middle. Germline V gene sequence: CDR1 DFQATT, CDR2 SNEGSKA (reference sequence). The CDR3 covers 17 residues. The CDR3: CSAPSWGRGGDNQPQHF. The DNA of the CDR3 is TGCAGTGCCCCCTCCTGGGGGAGGGGTGGGGACAATCAGCCCCAGCATTTT.

V is TRBV12-3 or TRBV12-4 and J is TRBJ1-2; 9 bases are a match to TRBD1. This CDR3 spans 15 amino acids. After removal of 10 bases from V and 6 bases from J, the junction contained 15 bases not matched to a gene. The CDR3 loop reads CATTGTGSARDGYTF. CDR3 DNA sequence: TGTGCCACCACAGGGACAGGGTCGGCTCGTGATGGCTACACCTTC.

A few counts support this clonotype. The chain links TRBV19 to TRBJ1-4; TRBD1 is a possible D gene (6 bases). In germline, CDR1 is LNHDA, CDR2 SQIVND (reference sequence). V was clipped by 5 bases and J by 3 bases, with 22 bases between them. This CDR3 spans 18 amino acids. The CDR3 bases are TGTGCCAGTAGTCCACCACCGGGACGGAAGGGGGCTAATGAAAAACTGTTTTTT. Its protein is CASSPPPGRKGANEKLFF.

The J gene is TRBJ2-7, the V gene TRBV25-1; TRBD2 matches 10 bases. Germline V gene data show CDR1 as MGHDK and CDR2 as SYGVNS. The CDR3 is made up of 14 amino acids. Losses at the gene ends were 10 bases for V and 4 bases for J; bases not matched to a gene: 10. CDR3 nucleotides: TGTGCCACCATTCCTAGCGGGAGTAAGTACGAGCAGTACTTC. Its translation: CATIPSGSKYEQYF.

This rearrangement joins TRBV28 to TRBJ1-5; D might be TRBD1 (5 bases). The V end was cut by 6 bases, the J end by 7 bases, with 13 bases between. The CDR3 loop spans 13 amino acids. CDR1 and CDR2 from the germline V gene are MDHEN and SYDVKM. CDR3 DNA sequence: TGTGCCAGCAGCGCCAGGGTCCCGCAGCCCCAGCATTTT. This codes for CASSARVPQPQHF.

Details on this clonotype: One end of the junction fails to match germline, which may point to a read error. J is TRBJ2-1 and V is TRBV19; 14 bases map to TRBD2. The germline V gene has CDR1 LNHDA and CDR2 SQIVND (reference sequence). This CDR3 has 18 residues. CDR3: CASSIDGTSGSSYNVQFF. DNA of the CDR3: TGTGCCAGTAGTATAGATGGGACTAGCGGGAGCTCCTACAATGTGCAGTTCTTC. Filled out from reference TRBV19 and TRBJ2-1, the complete variable domain reads DGGITQSPKYLFRKEGQNVTLSCEQNLNHDAMYWYRQDPGQGLRLIYYSQIVNDFQKGDIAEGYSVSREKKESFPLTVTSAQKNPTAFYLCASSIDGTSGSSYNVQFFGPGTRLTVL.

The chain employs TRBV19 and TRBJ2-4; D is tentatively TRBD1 or TRBD2 (6 bases each). V was trimmed by 9 bases and J by 3 bases, leaving 21 bases between them. CDR1 is LNHDA, CDR2 SQIVND, per germline (reference sequence). The CDR3 covers 16 residues. The CDR3 sequence is CASTGARGWGKNIQYF. The CDR3 bases are TGTGCCAGCACGGGGGCTAGGGGTTGGGGCAAAAACATTCAGTACTTC.

The V gene is TRBV27, the J gene TRBJ2-2, with D possibly TRBD2 on 6 matching bases. Per the germline V gene, CDR1 is MNHEY and CDR2 is SMNVEV (reference sequence). V was pared by 5 bases and J by 6 bases, with 16 bases between. There are 15 residues in the CDR3. DNA for the CDR3: TGTGCCAGCAGTCCCTGGCGGGACCGGGCCGGGGAGCTGTTTTTT. This codes for CASSPWRDRAGELFF.

Notes on this clonotype: A single base separates this from a much larger clone, so it may be a read error. The chain links TRBV11-2 to TRBJ2-3, with 9 bases identical to TRBD2. The CDR3 length is 13 residues. From germline, CDR1 is SGHAT and CDR2 FQNNGV. In nucleotides, the CDR3 is TGTGACAGCAGCCAGAGCGGGGGGGATACGCAGTATTTT. This translates into CDSSQSGGDTQYF.

This clonotype was seen ten or more times. This sequence joins TRBV7-2 and TRBJ2-1; TRBD1 matches 7 bases. The germline V gene has CDR1 SGHTA and CDR2 FQGNSA. After removal of 3 bases from V and 5 bases from J, the junction contained 4 bases not matched to a gene. The CDR3 sequence is 14 residues long. The CDR3 protein is CASSFGTANNEQFF. For the CDR3, the DNA is TGTGCCAGCAGCTTTGGGACAGCGAACAATGAGCAGTTCTTC.

The chain links TRBV10-3 to TRBJ2-3, with 8 bases lining up with TRBD2. The V segment lost 6 bases and the J segment 3 bases; nucleotides outside the gene matches: 14. CDR3 length: 17 residues. CDR1 ENHRY and CDR2 SYGVKD come from the germline V gene. CDR3 residues: CAISGPISGGPTDTQYF. The CDR3, as DNA: TGTGCCATCAGCGGCCCTATTTCGGGGGGGCCGACAGATACGCAGTATTTT.

This clonotype was detected many times. J is TRBJ1-4 and V is TRBV7-8; no reliable D call. Germline values: CDR1 SGHVS, CDR2 FQNEAQ. The CDR3 consists of 14 residues. Trimming shortened V by 1 base and J by 10 bases, and 13 bases separated the two germline ends. The CDR3 is CASSLDPVFGKLFF. The CDR3 region has the DNA TGTGCCAGCAGCTTAGACCCGGTCTTCGGAAAACTGTTTTTT.

This clonotype was found a few times. This chain joins TRBV7-6 and TRBJ2-7; 7 positions agree with TRBD1. Germline CDR1 is SGHVS and CDR2 is FNYEAQ. V lost 4 bases and J lost 4; bases outside the gene matches: 7. The CDR3 extends over 14 amino acids. The CDR3 nucleotides are TGTGCCAGCAGCTCCCCGGGACAGCATTACGAGCAGTACTTC. This translates into CASSSPGQHYEQYF.

This clonotype showed up just a few times. The V call is TRBV19, the J call TRBJ2-3; D is unresolved. CDR3 length: 13 residues. The V and J ends lost 1 base and 6 bases respectively, with 8 bases between them. Germline assignment: CDR1 LNHDA and CDR2 SQIVND (reference sequence). Here the CDR3 reads CASSIGRWDTQYF. The CDR3 DNA follows: TGTGCCAGTAGTATAGGGAGATGGGATACGCAGTATTTT.

V is TRBV6-1 and J is TRBJ2-1, with a tentative D call TRBD1 (6 bases). The CDR3 contains 12 residues. The V gene lost 1 base and the J gene lost 13 bases, with 11 bases spanning the gap. CDR1 and CDR2 from the germline V gene are MNHNS and SASEGT. CDR3 region: CASSEGWDKQFF. The CDR3, as DNA: TGTGCCAGCAGTGAAGGGTGGGACAAACAGTTCTTC.

The chain has TRBV28 and TRBJ2-5, with D unresolved. CDR3 length: 13 residues. CDR1 and CDR2 (germline): MDHEN, SYDVKM. Trimming cost V 3 bases and J 3 bases, with 8 bases left between them. The DNA for the CDR3 is TGTGCCAGCAGTTTGCCGACGGAAGAGACCCAGTACTTC. Translated: CASSLPTEETQYF.

Ten or more counts support this clonotype. V and J are TRBV7-8 and TRBJ1-2, with unresolved D. Trimming stripped 5 bases from V and 4 bases from J, with 20 bases between. The CDR3 loop spans 16 amino acids. Germline lookup yields CDR1 SGHVS and CDR2 FQNEAQ. CDR3 DNA: TGTGCCAGCAGCCCATTGGTGGAGAGCGATACCTATGGCTACACCTTC. It codes for CASSPLVESDTYGYTF.

The V call is TRBV7-6, the J call TRBJ2-7; the match to TRBD1 covers 9 bases. This CDR3 has 13 residues. CDR1 is SGHVS, CDR2 FNYEAQ, per germline. The J segment lost 6 bases and the V segment lost 7 bases, leaving 7 bases of the junction unmatched. The CDR3 sequence is CASTPGQGFEQYF. CDR3 sequence (DNA): TGTGCCAGCACACCGGGACAGGGATTCGAGCAGTACTTC.

This sequence joins TRBV7-2 and TRBJ2-7; 9 nucleotides line up with TRBD1. Germline values: CDR1 SGHTA, CDR2 FQGNSA. The CDR3 spans 14 residues. Trimming took 5 bases from V and 6 from J; bases not matched to a gene: 8. This CDR3 reads CASSEGQGGSEQYF. Here the CDR3 DNA reads TGTGCCAGCAGCGAGGGACAGGGAGGGAGCGAGCAGTACTTC.

This clonotype was seen many times. For the CDR3, the DNA is TGTGCCAGCAGCTTAAAAGGACAGGGCCCTAATCAGCCCCAGCATTTT. It yields the protein CASSLKGQGPNQPQHF. This chain uses TRBV7-2 with TRBJ1-5, with TRBD1 matching 8 bases. This CDR3 is built from 16 residues. The V segment lost 2 bases and the J segment 4 bases; nucleotides outside the gene matches: 7. CDR1 SGHTA and CDR2 FQGNSA come from the germline V gene.